This note documents a single T cell receptor (beta chain) sequence. This clone was recorded a few times. The antigen it recognizes is unknown. No base-level quality is on record; no much larger clone is a single base apart. The sample is drawn from a study of CD8+ T cells in alopecia areata (dated by TCRdb to between 2018 and 2020). About the investigation overall: The treated patients, all with moderate-to-severe alopecia areata, were enrolled in an open-label pilot trial of oral tofacitinib given at 5 to 10 mg twice daily. Patients stayed on tofacitinib for 6 to 18 months and then had 6 months of follow-up off drug so that delayed response and recurrence could be assessed. In both human patients and the C3H/HeJ mouse model, the study applied high-throughput TCRbeta sequencing to look at T cell clonal expansion in alopecia areata. On the human side, TCRbeta sequencing was run on scalp tissue and on sorted CD4+ and CD8+ peripheral blood T cells from healthy controls and from alopecia areata patients with either patchy or totalis/universalis disease. Biopsies were taken from tofacitinib-treated patients at baseline and at 4 and 24 weeks of treatment, and a later scalp biopsy was taken in several of the tofacitinib-treated patients. Scalp clonality was compared among normal scalp (n=4), patchy alopecia areata scalp (n=8), and alopecia totalis/universalis scalp (n=8). RNA was extracted with the PAXgene miRNA kit for fixed scalp, the miRNeasy kit for PBMCs, and the RNeasy kit for mouse skin. TCRbeta CDR3 regions were amplified by immunoSEQ multiplex PCR using 35 Vbeta forward and 13 Jbeta reverse primers. Findings and caveats that apply to the study as a whole: Compared with mice, TCR sequences shared between patients were less clear, possibly partly because of HLA diversity across the patient population. Unlike mouse skin, which is dominated by gammadelta T cells, normal human skin has resident alphabeta T cells that are also sequenced, and this complicates analysis of the scalp TCR repertoire. Compared with normal scalp, lesional scalp had higher clonality and more expanded CD8+ clones, particularly in alopecia totalis/universalis, a pattern that suggests antigenic drive.

The method behind the library was the immunoSEQ multiplex PCR assay. To provide template for TCR sequencing, every sample had RNA extracted and reverse transcribed into cDNA. SuperScript III was used for first-strand cDNA synthesis, primed with a 2:1 mix of oligo-dT and random hexamers. Amplification bias was assessed with a synthetic immune receptor repertoire, and residual bias was removed computationally. Under the source paper's analysis protocol: After raw reads were preprocessed to remove errors, the CDR3 was defined following IMGT conventions as running from the conserved cysteine to phenylalanine. Clonality was computed as 1 minus the Shannon entropy, with the entropy normalized by log2 of the number of productive unique TCRs. Whether scalp clones were CD4 or CD8 was inferred by matching scalp TCRbeta sequences against CD4 and CD8 repertoires sorted from blood. Here the immuneACCESS table is served through TCRdb, limited to in-frame sequences with V and J called. Missing clones are a known gap in these copies; in checked studies unresolved V genes cover under half, and the rest lacks a known reason. V and J calls and clone size are copied from that table; D and trimming were computed from the DNA. For this sample there are 150,000 to 200,000 clones; 50% to 60% appear just once. The ten largest clones add up to around 15% of the sample.

The time point label, as the study defines it: baseline before oral tofacitinib. From alopecia areata patients, peripheral blood was collected along with lesional scalp punch biopsies. PBMCs were separated by density centrifugation and stained for CD3, CD4 and CD8, after which CD4+ and CD8+ T cells were sorted on a FACSAria. The sample consisted of CD4+ T cells sorted from blood, taken at week 0. The TCR sequence derives from a human donor with alopecia areata.

The CDR3: CASSLGTVANEKLFF. The DNA sequence is as follows: TGTGCCAGTAGTCTCGGGACAGTAGCTAATGAAAAACTGTTTTTT. The sequence links TRBV19 to TRBJ1-4; 7 nucleotides in the junction match TRBD1. Trimming accounts for 5 bases at V and 3 bases at J, while the number of junction bases matched to no gene is 6. CDR1 and CDR2, looked up from the germline V gene (reference sequence), are LNHDA and SQIVND. The CDR3 sequence holds 15 residues, the cysteine and phenylalanine included. Only the CDR3 region is kept as DNA, spanning 45 bases read in frame from base 1. The full variable domain, completed from the reference TRBV19 and TRBJ1-4 proteins outside the CDR3, reads DGGITQSPKYLFRKEGQNVTLSCEQNLNHDAMYWYRQDPGQGLRLIYYSQIVNDFQKGDIAEGYSVSREKKESFPLTVTSAQKNPTAFYLCASSLGTVANEKLFFGSGTQLSVL.